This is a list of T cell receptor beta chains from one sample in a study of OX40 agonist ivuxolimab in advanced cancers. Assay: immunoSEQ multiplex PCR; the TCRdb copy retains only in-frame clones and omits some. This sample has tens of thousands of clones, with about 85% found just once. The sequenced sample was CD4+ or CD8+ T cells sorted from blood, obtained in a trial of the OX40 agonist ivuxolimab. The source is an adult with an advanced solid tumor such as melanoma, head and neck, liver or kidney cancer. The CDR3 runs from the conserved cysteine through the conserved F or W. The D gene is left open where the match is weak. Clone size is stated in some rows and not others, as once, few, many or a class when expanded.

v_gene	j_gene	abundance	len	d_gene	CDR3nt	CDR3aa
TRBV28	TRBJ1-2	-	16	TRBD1	TGTGCCAGCAGGGCCGGGACAGGGGCCCTTCTTTATGGCTACACCTTC	CASRAGTGALLYGYTF
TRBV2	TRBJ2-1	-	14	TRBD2	TGTGCCAGTTCTAGCGGGGGGGCGGGCAATGAGCAGTTCTTC	CASSSGGAGNEQFF
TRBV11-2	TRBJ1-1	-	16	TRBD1	TGTGCCAGCAGCCCAAGACAGGGCGGGGAGAACACTGAAGCTTTCTTT	CASSPRQGGENTEAFF
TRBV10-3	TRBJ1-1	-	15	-	TGTGCCATCAGTGTTGGCATAAGCCGGAACACTGAAGCTTTCTTT	CAISVGISRNTEAFF
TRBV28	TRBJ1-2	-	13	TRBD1	TGTGCCAGCACCGACAGGGTCCCCTATGGCTACACCTTC	CASTDRVPYGYTF
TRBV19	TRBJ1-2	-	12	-	TGTGCCAGTAGTCGTTTGACCTATGGCTACACCTTC	CASSRLTYGYTF
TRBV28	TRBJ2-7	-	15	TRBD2	TGTGCCAGCAGTTTGACTAGCGGGGGGGCAGGCGAGCAGTACTTC	CASSLTSGGAGEQYF
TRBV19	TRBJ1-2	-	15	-	TGTGCCAGTAGTCCTACAGGAAGCCTAAACTATGGCTACACCTTC	CASSPTGSLNYGYTF
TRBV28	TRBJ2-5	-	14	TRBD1	TGTGCCAGCAGTGGGACAGGGTCCGGGGAGACCCAGTACTTC	CASSGTGSGETQYF
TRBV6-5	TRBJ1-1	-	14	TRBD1	TGTGCCAGCAGCATCGACAGGGCAGGCACTGAAGCTTTCTTT	CASSIDRAGTEAFF
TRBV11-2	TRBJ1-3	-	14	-	TGTGCCAGCAGCTCGAGGGCGGCTGGAAACACCATATATTTT	CASSSRAAGNTIYF
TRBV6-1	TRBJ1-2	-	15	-	TGTGCCAGCAGTGGCTCCTCAGGGACCGACTATGGCTACACCTTC	CASSGSSGTDYGYTF
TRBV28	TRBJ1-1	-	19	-	TGTGCCAGCAGTTTATACCCCCCCAGTTGGGCAGGGATGAACACTGAAGCTTTCTTT	CASSLYPPSWAGMNTEAFF
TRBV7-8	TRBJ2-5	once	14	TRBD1	TGTGCCAGCAGCAAGGGGACAGGGGGTCTTCCCCAGTACTTC	CASSKGTGGLPQYF
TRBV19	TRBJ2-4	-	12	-	TGTGCCAGTAGTATAGGGGGAAACATTCAGTACTTC	CASSIGGNIQYF
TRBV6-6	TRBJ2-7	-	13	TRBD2	TGTGCCAGCAGTTTAGGGACTAGCGGGAGAGAGTACTTC	CASSLGTSGREYF
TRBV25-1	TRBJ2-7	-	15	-	TGTGCCAGCAGCCCAAGGGAAGGGCATACCTACGAGCAGTACTTC	CASSPREGHTYEQYF
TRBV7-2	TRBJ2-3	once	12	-	TGTGCCAGCAGCCCAGCCTCAGATACGCAGTATTTT	CASSPASDTQYF
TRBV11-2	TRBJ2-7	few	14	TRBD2	TGTGCCAGCAGCGCGATAGCGGGGTCCTACGAGCAGTACTTC	CASSAIAGSYEQYF
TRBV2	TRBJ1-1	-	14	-	TGTGCCAGCAGGGCATATGCGTCGAACACTGAAGCTTTCTTT	CASRAYASNTEAFF
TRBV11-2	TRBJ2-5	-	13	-	TGTGCCAGCAGCTCCGTGGAACGGGAGACCCAGTACTTC	CASSSVERETQYF
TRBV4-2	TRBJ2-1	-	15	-	TGTGCCAGCAGCCAAGAAGGCAATGGCATCAATGAGCAGTTCTTC	CASSQEGNGINEQFF
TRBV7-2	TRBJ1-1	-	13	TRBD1	TGTGCCAGCAGCACACAGGGGGGGACTGAAGCTTTCTTT	CASSTQGGTEAFF
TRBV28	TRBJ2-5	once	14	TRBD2	TGTGCCAGCAGTTTCGGGACTAGCGAAGAGACCCAGTACTTC	CASSFGTSEETQYF
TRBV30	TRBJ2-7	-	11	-	TGTGCCTGGAGTGTAAGGAACGAGCAGTACTTC	CAWSVRNEQYF
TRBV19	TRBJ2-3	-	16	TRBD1	TGTGCCACCAGCTCGCGGGACAGGAAGCCCACAGATACGCAGTATTTT	CATSSRDRKPTDTQYF
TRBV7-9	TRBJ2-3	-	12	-	TGTGCCAGCAGCTTAAATGAAGATACGCAGTATTTT	CASSLNEDTQYF
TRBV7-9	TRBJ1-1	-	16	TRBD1	TGTGCCAGCAGCCCCGGGACAGTCGGCCTGAACACTGAAGCTTTCTTT	CASSPGTVGLNTEAFF
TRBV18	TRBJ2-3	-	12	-	TGTGCCAGCTCACCTACTAGGGATACGCAGTATTTT	CASSPTRDTQYF
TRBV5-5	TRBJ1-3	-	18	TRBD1	TGTGCCAGCAGTTCCGGGACAGGAATTTTCCTCTCTGGAAACACCATATATTTT	CASSSGTGIFLSGNTIYF
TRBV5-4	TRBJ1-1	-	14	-	TGTGCCAGCAGCTTGATGGGGGCTCCCTACAAAGCTTTCTTT	CASSLMGAPYKAFF
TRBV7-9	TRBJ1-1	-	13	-	TGTGCCAGCAGCTTGTCGGCACCCACTGAAGCTTTCTTT	CASSLSAPTEAFF
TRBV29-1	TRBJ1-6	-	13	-	TGCAGCGTTGCGGCAGATTATAATTCACCCCTCCACTTT	CSVAADYNSPLHF
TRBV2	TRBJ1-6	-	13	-	TGTGCCAGCAGTGCAACCCCGAGTTCACCCCTCCACTTT	CASSATPSSPLHF
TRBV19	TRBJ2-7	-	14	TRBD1	TGTGCCAGTGCAGGACAGGGGGACTCCTACGAGCAGTACTTC	CASAGQGDSYEQYF
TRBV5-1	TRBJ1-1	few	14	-	TGCGCCAGCATGATGAGTGGAATGAACACTGAAGCTTTCTTT	CASMMSGMNTEAFF
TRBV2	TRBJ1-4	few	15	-	TGTGCCAGCAGTCCACGGGGAGCAACTAATGAAAAACTGTTTTTT	CASSPRGATNEKLFF
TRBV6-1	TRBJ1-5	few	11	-	TGTGCCAGCAGTGGGACCATAACCCAGCATTTT	CASSGTITQHF
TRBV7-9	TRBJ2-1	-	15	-	TGTGCCAGCAGCCCCCTGGTCAGCTCCTACAATGAGCAGTTCTTC	CASSPLVSSYNEQFF
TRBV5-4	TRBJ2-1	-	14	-	TGTGCCAGCGGTCACAGGATGGGGCAGAATGAGCAGTTCTTC	CASGHRMGQNEQFF
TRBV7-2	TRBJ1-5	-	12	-	TGTGCCAGCAGGCAAGCAGGTCAGCCCCAGCATTTT	CASRQAGQPQHF
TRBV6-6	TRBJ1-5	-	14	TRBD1	TGTGCCAGCAGCCTCCGGGACAGGGAGCAGCCCCAGCATTTT	CASSLRDREQPQHF
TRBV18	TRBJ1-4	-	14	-	TGTGCCAGCTCACCACCAGGGGGAGGAGAAAAACTGTTTTTT	CASSPPGGGEKLFF
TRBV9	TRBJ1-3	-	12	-	TGTGCCAGCAGCCGCTTAGTGGACACCATATATTTT	CASSRLVDTIYF